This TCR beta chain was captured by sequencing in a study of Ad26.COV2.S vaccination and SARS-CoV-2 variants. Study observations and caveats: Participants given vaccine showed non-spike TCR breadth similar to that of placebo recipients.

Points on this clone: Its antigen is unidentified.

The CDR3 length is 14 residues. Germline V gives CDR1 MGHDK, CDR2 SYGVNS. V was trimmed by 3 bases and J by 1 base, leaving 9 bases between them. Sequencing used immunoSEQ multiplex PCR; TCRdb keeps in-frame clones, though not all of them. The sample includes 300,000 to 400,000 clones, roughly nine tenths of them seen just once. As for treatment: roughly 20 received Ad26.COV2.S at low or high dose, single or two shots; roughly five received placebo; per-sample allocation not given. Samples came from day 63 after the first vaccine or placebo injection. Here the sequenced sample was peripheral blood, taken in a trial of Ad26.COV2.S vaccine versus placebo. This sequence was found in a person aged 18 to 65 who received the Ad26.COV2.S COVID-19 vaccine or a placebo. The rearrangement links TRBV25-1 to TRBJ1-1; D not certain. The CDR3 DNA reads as TGTGCCAGCAGTGAGGATAACGAGAACACTGAAGCTTTCTTT. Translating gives CASSEDNENTEAFF.